The rows below give T cell receptor beta chains drawn from one sample of a study of T cell repertoires in cytomegalovirus infection. The antigens these receptors bind are not known. TCRdb independently ran MiXCR on the reads; one entry per CDR3 protein. The sample includes about 280,000 distinct CDR3 sequences, about 20% seen only once; the top ten take approximately 19%. This specimen was cultured PBMCs, taken from culture after CMV antigen stimulation. The receptors originated from a human donor in good health (CMV status not recorded). Some clones in this sample may be carry-over from other donors' samples. Both conserved end residues are part of each CDR3. The D gene is left open where the match is weak. Size is omitted from some rows. Given values are once, few, many or a class for expanded clones.

TRBJ1-1	TRBV6-5	-	few	15	TGTGCCAGCAGTCGTTCCCCCTTAGGGGGGGCGGAAGCTTTCTTT	CASSRSPLGGAEAFF
TRBJ2-1	TRBV7-8	-	few	14	TGTGCCAGCAGCTTAGTTACGGGAGAGATTGAGCAGTTCTTC	CASSLVTGEIEQFF
TRBJ1-5	TRBV7-3	TRBD1	many	16	TGTGCCAGCAGCTTAGGGGACAGGGAAGGCAATCAGCCCCAGCATTTT	CASSLGDREGNQPQHF
TRBJ1-2	TRBV4-3	-	-	14	TGCGCCAGCAGCCAAGACGACACGAACTATGGCTACACCTTC	CASSQDDTNYGYTF
TRBJ1-2	TRBV7-2	TRBD1	many	16	TGTGCCAGCAGCTTAAATAGTTTTACAGGGGTCTATGGCTACACCTTC	CASSLNSFTGVYGYTF
TRBJ1-6	TRBV4-1	-	few	16	TGCGCCAGCAGCACTCGGGGGCTTGGATCTGAAGGACCCCTCCACTTT	CASSTRGLGSEGPLHF
TRBJ2-5	TRBV6-1	TRBD1	few	12	TGTGCCAGCAGGGACAGGGCCGAGACCCAGTACTTC	CASRDRAETQYF
TRBJ2-5	TRBV20-1	TRBD2	few	15	TGCCCTGGGGTAGCGGGAGGGCCGCCACAAGAGACCCAGTACTTC	CPGVAGGPPQETQYF
TRBJ2-4	TRBV7-2	-	-	17	TGTGCCAGCAGCTTAGCACGGGGCCTTTTCGGCAAAAACATTCAGTACTTC	CASSLARGLFGKNIQYF
TRBJ2-7	TRBV7-2	-	few	14	TGTGCCAGCAGCTTAGTTAGAGGGGGGTCAGAGCAGTACTTC	CASSLVRGGSEQYF
TRBJ2-3	TRBV12-3/TRBV12-4	-	few	15	TGTGCCACCTCGGACCTACGGAGGGCCCGGGATACGCAGTATTTT	CATSDLRRARDTQYF
TRBJ1-1	TRBV27	TRBD1	-	15	TGTGCCAGCAGTACGTGGGACAGCATGAACACTGAAGCTTTCTTT	CASSTWDSMNTEAFF
TRBJ2-7	TRBV7-2	-	many	12	TGTGCCAGCAGCTTTAGAAGCTCCGAGCAGTACTTC	CASSFRSSEQYF
TRBJ2-5	TRBV6-2/TRBV6-3	TRBD2	few	18	TGTGCCAGCAGAGGACTAGCGGGAACTTCTCAAGGGGGGGAGACCCAGTACTTC	CASRGLAGTSQGGETQYF
TRBJ1-3	TRBV7-2	-	few	15	TGTGCCAGCAGCCGCCAGGCGCTTGGTGGAAACACCATATATTTT	CASSRQALGGNTIYF
TRBJ2-1	TRBV4-1	TRBD2	few	20	TGCGCCAGCAGCCAATCGCCGACAGGGTCAGCGGGAGGAGACGTCCATGAGCAGTTCTTC	CASSQSPTGSAGGDVHEQFF
TRBJ2-7	TRBV6-8	TRBD2	-	16	TGTGCCAGCAGTTACTCGGGCGGGGGGATGAGCTACGAGCAGTACTTC	CASSYSGGGMSYEQYF
TRBJ2-7	TRBV12-3/TRBV12-4	-	few	13	TGTGCCAGCAGTAGGGACACCCTCGGGGAGCAGTACTTC	CASSRDTLGEQYF
TRBJ2-7	TRBV7-9	TRBD1	many	13	TGTGCCAGCAGCTTCAGGGGGCGGAACGAGCAGTACTTC	CASSFRGRNEQYF
TRBJ2-6	TRBV29-1	-	few	17	TGCAGCGTCAGCCTCTCGGGACAAAACTCTGGGGCCAACGTCCTGACTTTC	CSVSLSGQNSGANVLTF
TRBJ2-5	TRBV7-2	TRBD2	many	15	TGTGCCAGCAGCTCTCTGACTAGCGGGAGGGAGACCCAGTACTTC	CASSSLTSGRETQYF
TRBJ1-4	TRBV5-6	-	many	14	TGTGCCAGCAGCTTTGCTGCAACTAATGAAAAACTGTTTTTT	CASSFAATNEKLFF
TRBJ2-3	TRBV11-3	TRBD2	few	16	TGTGCCAGCAGCCCCGACGGACTAGACGGCACAGATACGCAGTATTTT	CASSPDGLDGTDTQYF
TRBJ2-7	TRBV4-2	-	many	16	TGTGCCAGCAGCCGCGTCCCCCCCCAGGGAAGCTACGAGCAGTACTTC	CASSRVPPQGSYEQYF
TRBJ2-1	TRBV7-9	TRBD1	-	12	TGTGCCAGCAGCGTAGGGGGCGATGAGCAGTTCTTC	CASSVGGDEQFF
TRBJ2-5	TRBV7-9	TRBD2	-	15	TGTGCCAGCAGCTACCAGCGGGAGGGCTTAAGGGCCCAGTACTTC	CASSYQREGLRAQYF
TRBJ1-5	TRBV12-3/TRBV12-4	TRBD1	few	15	TGTGCCAGCAGTGAGCCGGGACAGGGTAATCAGCCCCAGCATTTT	CASSEPGQGNQPQHF
TRBJ1-2	TRBV7-2	-	many	15	TGTGCCAGCAGCTTAAGTCAGCAGGGACCGTCAGGCTACACCTTC	CASSLSQQGPSGYTF
TRBJ1-1	TRBV6-2/TRBV6-3	-	few	15	TGTGCCAGCGGAACTAACAGGGCTGGGGACACTGAAGCTTTCTTT	CASGTNRAGDTEAFF
TRBJ2-1	TRBV27	-	-	15	TGTGCCAGCCGTGTGGGCAGTTTGGGCTACAATGAGCAGTTCTTC	CASRVGSLGYNEQFF
TRBJ2-3	TRBV7-6	-	many	16	TGTGCCAGCAGCTTATTGTCTGCTCCTAGCACAGATACGCAGTATTTT	CASSLLSAPSTDTQYF
TRBJ1-2	TRBV10-3	-	many	13	TGTGCCATCACCCAAGGGGGGGGGAATGGCTACACCTTC	CAITQGGGNGYTF
TRBJ1-1	TRBV19	-	-	15	TGTGCCAGTAGACCCCACGAAGGGGGAGGCACTGAAGCTTTCTTT	CASRPHEGGGTEAFF
TRBJ1-1	TRBV6-2/TRBV6-3	TRBD1	-	17	TGTGCCAGCAGTTACGGGACAGCTTGGAGGATGAACACTGAAGCTTTCTTT	CASSYGTAWRMNTEAFF
TRBJ2-3	TRBV20-1	-	few	12	TGCAGTGCTATCCCCAGGGCGAGTGAGCAGTATTTT	CSAIPRASEQYF